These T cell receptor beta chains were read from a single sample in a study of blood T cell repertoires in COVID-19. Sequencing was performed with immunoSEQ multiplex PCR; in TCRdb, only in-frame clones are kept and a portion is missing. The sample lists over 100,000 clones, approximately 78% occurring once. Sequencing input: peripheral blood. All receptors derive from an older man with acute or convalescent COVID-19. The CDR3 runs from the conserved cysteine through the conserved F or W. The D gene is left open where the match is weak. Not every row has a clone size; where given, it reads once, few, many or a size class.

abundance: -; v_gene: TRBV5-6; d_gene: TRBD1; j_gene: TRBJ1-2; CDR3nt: TGTGCCAGCAGCTTGGGTACAGGGGATGGCTACACCTTC; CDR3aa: CASSLGTGDGYTF
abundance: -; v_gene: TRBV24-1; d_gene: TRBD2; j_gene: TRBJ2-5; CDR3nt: TGTGCCACCAGCATGGGAGGGACTGGGCAAGAGACCCAGTACTTC; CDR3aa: CATSMGGTGQETQYF
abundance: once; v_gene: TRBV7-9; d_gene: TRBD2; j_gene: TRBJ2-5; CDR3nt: TGTGCCAGCAACTGGGCGGGAGTGCGTGGGGAGACCCAGTACTTC; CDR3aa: CASNWAGVRGETQYF
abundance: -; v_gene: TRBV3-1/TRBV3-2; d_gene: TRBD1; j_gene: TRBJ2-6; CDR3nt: TGTGCCAGCAGCCGGAACAGGGGGAACTCTGGGGCCAACGTCCTGACTTTC; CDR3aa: CASSRNRGNSGANVLTF
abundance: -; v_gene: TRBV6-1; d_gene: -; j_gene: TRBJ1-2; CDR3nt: TGTGCCAGCAGTGACGGTTGGAGGGCGGTGTACTATGGCTACACCTTC; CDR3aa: CASSDGWRAVYYGYTF
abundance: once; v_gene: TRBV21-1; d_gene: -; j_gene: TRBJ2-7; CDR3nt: TGTGCCAGCAGCAAAGTCCCCGGGACAGGGAGTGCTTACGAGCAGTACTTC; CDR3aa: CASSKVPGTGSAYEQYF
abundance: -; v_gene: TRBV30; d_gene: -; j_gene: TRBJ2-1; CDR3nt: TGTGCCACCCCCTCGGAGGGAGGATTTAGCAATGAGCAGTTCTTC; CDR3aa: CATPSEGGFSNEQFF
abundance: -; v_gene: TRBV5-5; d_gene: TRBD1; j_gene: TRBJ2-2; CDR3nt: TGTGCCAGCAGCTCCTTGGGGAGGACAGGGTTCACCGGGGAGCTGTTTTTT; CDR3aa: CASSSLGRTGFTGELFF
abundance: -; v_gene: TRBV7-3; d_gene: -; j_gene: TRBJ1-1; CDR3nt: TGTGCCAGCAGCTTAACGAGGGGAACAGGGCTTCCTGAAGCTTTCTTT; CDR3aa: CASSLTRGTGLPEAFF
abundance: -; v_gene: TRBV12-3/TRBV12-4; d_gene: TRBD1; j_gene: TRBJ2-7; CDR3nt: TGTGCCAGCAGCCGGGACAGGGCCTACGAGCAGTACTTC; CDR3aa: CASSRDRAYEQYF
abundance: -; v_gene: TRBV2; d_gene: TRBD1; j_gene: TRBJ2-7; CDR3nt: TGTGCCAGCAGACTGACAGGGGGGTTTGGCGAGCAGTACTTC; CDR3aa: CASRLTGGFGEQYF
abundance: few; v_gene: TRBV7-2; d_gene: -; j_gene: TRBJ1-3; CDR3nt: TGTGCCAGCAGCTACGACACTGGAAACACCATATATTTT; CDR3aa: CASSYDTGNTIYF
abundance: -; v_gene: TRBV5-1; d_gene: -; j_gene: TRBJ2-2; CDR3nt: TGCGCCAGCAGCCTCCCCGGGGGAGCCGGGGAGCTGTTTTTT; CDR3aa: CASSLPGGAGELFF
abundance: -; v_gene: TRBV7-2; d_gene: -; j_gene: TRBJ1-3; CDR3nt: TGTGCCAGCAGCTTAGACAGGAGCTCTGGAAACACCATATATTTT; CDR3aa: CASSLDRSSGNTIYF
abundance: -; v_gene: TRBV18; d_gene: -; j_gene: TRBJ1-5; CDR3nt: TGTGCCAGCTCACCGGGCGAGAATCAGCCCCAGCATTTT; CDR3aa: CASSPGENQPQHF
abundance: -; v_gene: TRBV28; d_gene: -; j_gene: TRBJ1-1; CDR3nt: TGTGCCAGCAGTTTAAAGGGGACTGAAGCTTTCTTT; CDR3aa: CASSLKGTEAFF
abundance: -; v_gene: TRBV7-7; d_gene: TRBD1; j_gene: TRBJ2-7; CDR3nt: TGTGCTAGCAGCCCGGACAGGAGCTCCTACGAGCAGTACTTC; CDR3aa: CASSPDRSSYEQYF
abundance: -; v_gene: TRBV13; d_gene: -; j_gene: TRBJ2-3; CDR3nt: TGTGCCAGCAGCCTTAGACATCTCACAGATACGCAGTATTTT; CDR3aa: CASSLRHLTDTQYF
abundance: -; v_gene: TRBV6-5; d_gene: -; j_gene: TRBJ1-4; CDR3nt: TGTGCCAGCAGTCCGGTCGTAATGGAAAAACTGTTTTTT; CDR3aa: CASSPVVMEKLFF
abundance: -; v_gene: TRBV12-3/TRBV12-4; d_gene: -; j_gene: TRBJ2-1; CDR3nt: TGTGCCAGCGGGGGCCCCTACAATGAGCAGTTCTTC; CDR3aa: CASGGPYNEQFF
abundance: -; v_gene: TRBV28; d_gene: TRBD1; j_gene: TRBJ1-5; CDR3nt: TGTGCCAGCAATACAGGGGTTGGCAATCAGCCCCAGCATTTT; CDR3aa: CASNTGVGNQPQHF
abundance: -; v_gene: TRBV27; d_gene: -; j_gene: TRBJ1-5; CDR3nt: TGTGCCGGCCGAACAGGCCGAAATCAGCCCCAGCATTTT; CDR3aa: CAGRTGRNQPQHF
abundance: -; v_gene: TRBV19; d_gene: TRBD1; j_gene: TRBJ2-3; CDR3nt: TGTGCCAGTAGTCCGGGACAGCCTGGCACAGATACGCAGTATTTT; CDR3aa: CASSPGQPGTDTQYF
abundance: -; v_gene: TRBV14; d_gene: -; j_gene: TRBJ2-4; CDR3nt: TGTGCCAGCAGCCCGACTAGTTCGAACATTCAGTACTTC; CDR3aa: CASSPTSSNIQYF
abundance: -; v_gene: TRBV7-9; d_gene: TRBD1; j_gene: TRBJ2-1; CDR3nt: TGTGCCAGCAGCTTAGTTGGGACAGATAACAATGAGCAGTTCTTC; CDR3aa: CASSLVGTDNNEQFF
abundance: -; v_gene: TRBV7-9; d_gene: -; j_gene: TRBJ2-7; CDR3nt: TGTGCCAGCAGCTTATTTGGGTGGGACAACGAGCAGTACTTC; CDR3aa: CASSLFGWDNEQYF
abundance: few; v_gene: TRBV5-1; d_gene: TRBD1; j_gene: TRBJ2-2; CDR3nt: TGCGCCAGCAGACCTTTAGGGGACAGGGGAGTCACCGGGGAGCTGTTTTTT; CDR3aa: CASRPLGDRGVTGELFF